A selection of T cell receptor beta chains follows, all from one sample in a study of T-cell memory formation after mild COVID-19. TCRdb re-called the 5' RACE reads with MiXCR, one entry per CDR3 protein. In the table there are under 300,000 distinct CDR3 sequences, about a sixth of which are singletons. Sequencing was carried out using PBMCs or a T cell subset sorted from them (not recorded which). These receptors were collected from a man aged 18 to 29 who had mild COVID-19 (a few samples of this study predate the infection). Cell type and time point are not known. The CDR3 runs from the conserved cysteine through the conserved F or W. Fields, in order: V gene, CDR3 length, J gene, D gene, CDR3 protein. A D gene is named only where the DNA matches it firmly.

TRBV4-3	12	TRBJ2-2	NA	CASSQNPGELFF
TRBV20-1	11	TRBJ1-2	NA	CSARTLYGYTF
TRBV21-1	14	TRBJ1-2	NA	CASSKVCGSYGYTF
TRBV5-1	14	TRBJ1-1	NA	CASSLAPGGAEAFF
TRBV5-1	14	TRBJ2-5	NA	CASSLAAVVGTQYF
TRBV6-5	18	TRBJ2-3	TRBD1	CASSYSTRDSPSTDTQYF
TRBV7-9	15	TRBJ1-1	TRBD1	CASSPSVGQGKKAFF
TRBV6-1	15	TRBJ2-2	NA	CASSEAKGRTGELFF
TRBV20-1	13	TRBJ2-3	NA	CSAGPADTDTQYF
TRBV5-4	12	TRBJ1-2	NA	CASSAMTYGYTF
TRBV4-1	12	TRBJ2-1	NA	CASSSHGFFPFF
TRBV9	13	TRBJ2-1	NA	CASSVGGSNEQFF
TRBV20-1	14	TRBJ2-3	NA	CSARTTSATDTQYF
TRBV18	15	TRBJ2-7	NA	CASSPSSPGFHEQYF
TRBV10-3	13	TRBJ1-5	NA	CAITSDRNQPQHF
TRBV20-1	14	TRBJ2-3	NA	CSARSRPTADTQYF
TRBV12-3/TRBV12-4	20	TRBJ2-3	TRBD2	CASSLDDYPGLAGEADTQYF
TRBV6-6	16	TRBJ1-6	NA	CASKGGFTAKNSPLHF
TRBV5-1	16	TRBJ2-3	TRBD2	CASSLAIAGSTDTQYF
TRBV11-3	15	TRBJ2-3	TRBD1	CASSSGRGYFDTQYF
TRBV6-5	13	TRBJ2-1	TRBD1	CASNGQGGNEQFF
TRBV12-5	15	TRBJ2-3	NA	CASGYQGPVTDTQYF